This T cell receptor (beta chain) originates from a study of blood T cells in healthy people across ages (dated by TCRdb to the mid-2010s). For the wider study: In model experiments, template switching captured about one uniquely barcoded TCR beta cDNA molecule for every two T cells. Using deep sequencing normalized with unique cDNA molecular identifiers, the study measured how TCR beta repertoire diversity changes with age. The donors were divided into four age groups: young (average approximately 15 years), middle-aged (under 40), aged (62) and long-lived (approximately 74). To avoid experimental bias, donors of different ages were spread randomly across the sequencing lanes. Two additional independent replicas of 1 million unique cDNA reads from the same blood draw were analyzed for two donors (one aged 18 to 30 and one aged 80 or older).

Donors were 30 to 45 systemically healthy Caucasian individuals from Russia aged 6 to 90 years. Each donor gave ten milliliters of peripheral blood, collected into EDTA-treated Vacutainer tubes. Ficoll-Paque density-gradient centrifugation was used to isolate PBMCs, with at least 6.5 million per sample. Trizol reagent was used to extract total RNA from PBMCs, with at least 5.5 micrograms per sample. For every donor, an aliquot of PBMCs went through flow cytometry to measure the percentages of naive CD45RAhigh/CD27high T cells. The CDR3 spans 13 residues, from the cysteine through the phenylalanine. Only CDR3 DNA remains: 39 bases, in frame from the first base. V is shortened by 6 bases, J by 6 bases, and the region joining them spans 17 bases. The germline V gene (reference sequence) supplies CDR1 DFQATT and CDR2 SNEGSKA. On this clonotype: The antigen it recognizes is unknown. The input lacks base qualities; no much larger clone sits a single base away.

General findings and caveats noted by the study authors: As age increased, observed TCR beta diversity per million T cells dropped in a roughly linear way, and a significant reduction was already evident by age around 41. Compared with the aged group, the long-lived group had more naive CD4+ T cells, fewer expanded clones and increased TCR diversity, a pattern suggesting age selection. Bulk unsorted PBMC profiling prevented conclusive comparison of naive and antigen-experienced compartments. A strong correlation was found between observed TCR beta diversity and the percentage of naive T cells measured by flow cytometry. Estimates of total diversity based on one million sequenced T cells were considered lower bounds and underestimates. Donor CMV infection status was unknown, potentially confounding age-related changes in expanded clonotypes.

The library relied on 5' RACE. TCRdb names Illumina HiSeq 2500 as the instrument used. A second 7 to 11 cycle PCR used a sample-barcoded 5' primer and a J-beta primer mix. Each TCR beta cDNA molecule received a unique molecular identifier from a template-switch 5' adaptor carrying 12 random nucleotides. Each sample yielded at least 2.5 million CDR3-containing paired-end reads. First-strand cDNA synthesis was performed from all RNA using the Mint cDNA synthesis kit, with priming by a TRBC-specific oligonucleotide. All cDNA was treated with uracil-DNA glycosylase and then went through a first 18-cycle PCR with the universal primers M1SS and BC2_uni_R. The paper's processing steps were these. For normalization, 1 million high-quality reads were randomly selected from each sample, with every read carrying a distinct molecular identifier. Reads sharing molecular identifiers were discarded rather than binned into consensus sequences. CDR3 identification, clonotype clustering and error correction used MiTCR with a Q25 quality threshold and the strictest error-elimination algorithm. A nonparametric unseen species model with Euler transformation was used to estimate lower-bound total TCR beta diversity. TCRdb itself trimmed the public reads at Q25 with fastp, ran MiXCR and retained productive beta chains. Records with the same CDR3 protein are collapsed into one entry carrying the most frequent genes and DNA. These V and J calls rely on TCRdb rather than the paper's analysis. Counted in this sample were about 800,000 distinct CDR3 sequences; 58% of them appeared once. The top ten constitute about 20% of the sample.

This TCR derives from a man aged 30 to 45 in good health. The V gene is TRBV20-1 and the J gene is TRBJ2-5, with the D segment identity uncertain. The sequenced sample was blood. The DNA sequence is as follows: TGCAGTGCGTCGACGGTATGGCAGAAGACCCAGTACTTC. This is translated as CSASTVWQKTQYF.